This T cell receptor beta chain was identified in a study of CD8+ T cells in alopecia areata. Background on the study: The authors scored treated patients' severity by affected scalp percentage.

As for treatment: oral pan-JAK inhibitor, 5-10 mg twice daily. From alopecia areata patients, lesional scalp punch biopsies and peripheral blood were collected. Extracted from the samples, RNA was reverse transcribed into cDNA to serve as the sequencing template. The assay was immunoSEQ multiplex PCR, and TCRdb's table has in-frame clones only and misses some. The sample holds around 300,000 clones, 45% to 70% seen once. Germline V lookup: CDR1 KGHSH, CDR2 LQKENI. V dropped 5 bases and J dropped 6; count of bases not matched to a gene: 3. The CDR3 runs to 14 residues. The specimen comprised CD4+ T cells sorted from blood, sampled at roughly week 53, from a patient treated with tofacitinib. The receptor was isolated from a human donor with alopecia areata. V usage is TRBV18 and J usage is TRBJ2-1, with TRBD1 matching 11 bases. CDR3: CASSTGTGGNEQFF. The CDR3 DNA reads TGTGCCAGCTCAACCGGGACAGGGGGCAATGAGCAGTTCTTC. Based on the CDR3 plus reference TRBV18 and TRBJ2-1, the full variable domain is NAGVMQNPRHLVRRRGQEARLRCSPMKGHSHVYWYRQLPEEGLKFMVYLQKENIIDESGMPKERFSAEFPKEGPSILRIQQVVRGDSAAYFCASSTGTGGNEQFFGPGTRLTVL.